This passage covers 21 T cell receptor beta chains from one sample sequenced in a study of T cells in Graves' hyperthyroidism and ophthalmopathy. Amplification yielded TCR beta CDR3 regions, with RNA transcripts as the source. The primer set for the first-round RT-PCR of the TCR CDR3 was HTBI. MiXCR, run by TCRdb on the multiplex PCR reads, gives a single entry per CDR3 protein. The sample has over 250,000 distinct CDR3 sequences, 22% seen once. Sequenced sample: blood. Every receptor here comes from a man aged 25-40 years with Graves' ophthalmopathy.

This clonotype showed up many times. The gene calls are TRBV5-1 and TRBJ2-7; 9 nucleotides line up with TRBD1. The germline CDR1 and CDR2 sequences are SGHRS and YFSETQ. This CDR3 has 14 amino acids. The trim removed 6 bases at V and 4 bases at J, leaving 8 bases unmatched. The CDR3 protein is CASTNTGGGYEQYF. CDR3 nucleotides: TGCGCCAGCACCAACACAGGGGGCGGGTACGAGCAGTACTTC.

A note on this clonotype: A much larger clone differs by one base, so this may be a read error. V is TRBV7-6 and J is TRBJ2-5, with TRBD1 as a possible D gene (5 bases). CDR3 length: 15 amino acids. V was clipped by 4 bases and J by 5 bases, with 17 bases between them. CDR1 is SGHVS, CDR2 FNYEAQ, per germline. The CDR3 DNA reads TGTGCCAGCAGCTCGCAATCAGGGTTATGGGAGACCCAGTACTTC. Translating gives CASSSQSGLWETQYF.

This clonotype has a count of ten or more. The chain joins TRBV12-3 or TRBV12-4 to TRBJ1-5; D unclear. Trimming removed 5 bases from V and 2 bases from J, with 10 bases in between. The CDR3 consists of 14 residues. CDR3 amino acids: CASSPITGNQPQHF. The CDR3 DNA reads TGTGCCAGCAGTCCCATAACGGGCAATCAGCCCCAGCATTTT.

The chain is built from TRBV27 and TRBJ1-5; D uncertain. V was cut by 5 bases and J by 0 bases, with 11 bases left in between. Germline V gives CDR1 MNHEY, CDR2 SMNVEV (reference sequence). This CDR3 region has 15 residues. CDR3 coding DNA: TGTGCCAGCAGTCCCCGGTTGTTTAGCAATCAGCCCCAGCATTTT. Amino acid sequence: CASSPRLFSNQPQHF.

This sequence joins TRBV20-1 and TRBJ2-7, with 13 nucleotides matching TRBD2. V lost 5 bases and J lost 5; bases outside the gene matches: 9. CDR3 length: 15 residues. Germline CDR1 reads DFQATT; CDR2 reads SNEGSKA (reference sequence). For the CDR3, the DNA is TGCAGTGCTGCGACCGGGACTAGCGGGACCGACGAGCAGTACTTC. It yields the protein CSAATGTSGTDEQYF.

The V gene is TRBV2, the J gene TRBJ2-5; 7 nucleotides agree with TRBD2. CDR3 size: 15 residues. Looked up from germline, CDR1 is SNHLY and CDR2 is FYNNEI. Trimming cost V 1 base and J 12 bases; bases outside gene matches: 14. CDR3 protein: CASSEDGSSGRLEYF. The CDR3 bases are TGTGCCAGCAGTGAAGATGGGTCTAGCGGACGACTAGAGTACTTC.

This clonotype was recorded only once. The gene calls are TRBV11-2 and TRBJ2-1; TRBD2 might be the D (6 bases). The V and J ends lost 5 bases and 10 bases respectively, with 15 bases between them. The CDR3 has 13 amino acids. Germline assignment: CDR1 SGHAT and CDR2 FQNNGV. In DNA form, the CDR3 reads TGTGCCAGCAGCCCGGGACTCCCTGTGGAGCAGTTCTTC. It translates to CASSPGLPVEQFF.

This clonotype was detected a few times. The chain uses TRBV24-1 and TRBJ2-1, with TRBD2 matching 9 bases. Germline trimming cut 1 base from V and 7 bases from J; bases unmatched to any gene: 7. In germline, CDR1 is KGHDR, CDR2 SFDVKD. This CDR3 has 16 residues. DNA of the CDR3: TGTGCCACCAGTGATTTACGAGCGAGCGGGAGGAATGAGCAGTTCTTC. This sequence encodes CATSDLRASGRNEQFF.

This clonotype was recorded many times. V gene TRBV5-5 combines with J gene TRBJ2-5; D ambiguous. The CDR3 is 11 amino acids. Germline CDR1 SGHKS, CDR2 YYEKEE (reference sequence). Deletions cut 4 bases from V and 4 bases from J, with 5 bases between. The CDR3 DNA is TGTGCCAGCAGCAGCCGAGAGACCCAGTACTTC. Amino acid sequence: CASSSRETQYF. Complete variable domain (other parts from reference TRBV5-5 and TRBJ2-5): DAGVTQSPTHLIKTRGQQVTLRCSPISGHKSVSWYQQVLGQGPQFIFQYYEKEERGRGNFPDRFSARQFPNYSSELNVNALLLGDSALYLCASSSRETQYFGPGTRLLVL.

This clonotype has a handful of counts. The V gene is TRBV7-8, the J gene TRBJ2-1, with TRBD2 identical over 8 bases. After removal of 2 bases from V and 9 bases from J, the junction contained 6 bases not matched to a gene. The germline V gene encodes CDR1 SGHVS and CDR2 FQNEAQ. This CDR3 comprises 14 residues. The CDR3 DNA sequence: TGTGCCAGCAGCTTACGGCTAGCGGGCTTTGAGCAGTTCTTC. Encoded protein: CASSLRLAGFEQFF.

The gene calls are TRBV7-6 and TRBJ1-2; D is possibly TRBD1 (6 bases). Germline CDR1 SGHVS, CDR2 FNYEAQ. The CDR3 is 14 residues long. V lost 1 base and J lost 0, with 6 bases in between. The CDR3 nucleotides are TGTGCCAGCAGCTTAGGGACAGCTAACTATGGCTACACCTTC. This encodes CASSLGTANYGYTF.

This clonotype came up many times. V usage is TRBV5-1 and J usage is TRBJ1-5, with D unclear. The V end was cut by 0 bases, the J end by 7 bases, with 11 bases between. CDR3 size: 14 residues. Germline CDR1 reads SGHRS; CDR2 reads YFSETQ. The CDR3 sequence: CASSLGQNQQPQHF. In DNA form, the CDR3 reads TGCGCCAGCAGCTTGGGGCAGAACCAACAGCCCCAGCATTTT.

In regard to this clonotype: This may stem from a read error, because a much larger clone lies one nucleotide away. The rearrangement uses TRBV12-3 or TRBV12-4 and TRBJ2-1; possibly TRBD2 for D (6 bases). V lost 6 bases, J lost 5 bases, and 29 bases lay in between. The length of the CDR3 is 19 residues. CDR3 in amino acids: CASRDRPAETPTGDNEQFF. The CDR3 DNA reads TGTGCCAGCAGGGATCGACCAGCGGAGACCCCAACGGGAGACAATGAGCAGTTCTTC.

The chain joins TRBV29-1 to TRBJ2-5; the D gene is possibly TRBD2 (5 bases). Trimming cost V 5 bases and J 3 bases, with 10 bases left between them. The CDR3 is 12 residues long. In germline, CDR1 is SQVTM, CDR2 ANQGSEA. CDR3 residues: CSVNRGKETQYF. The CDR3, as DNA: TGCAGCGTTAACCGGGGAAAAGAGACCCAGTACTTC. The full variable domain, its missing parts supplied by reference TRBV29-1 and TRBJ2-5, is SAVISQKPSRDICQRGTSLTIQCQVDSQVTMMFWYRQQPGQSLTLIATANQGSEATYESGFVIDKFPISRPNLTFSTLTVSNMSPEDSSIYLCSVNRGKETQYFGPGTRLLVL.

About this clonotype itself: Being one base from a much bigger clone, this may be a read error. The V gene is TRBV28, the J gene TRBJ2-7; possible D gene TRBD1, 6 bases. The CDR3 is 13 residues long. The V gene's germline CDR1 is MDHEN and CDR2 SYDVKM. The CDR3 DNA reads TGTGTCAGCACTGAACAGGGACCCTACGAGCAGTACTTC. Protein product: CVSTEQGPYEQYF.

This clonotype was seen many times. The genes are TRBV11-2 and TRBJ2-3, with D possibly being TRBD2 (5 bases). CDR3 length: 14 residues. The germline gives CDR1 SGHAT, CDR2 FQNNGV. Trimming cost V 5 bases and J 3 bases, with 12 bases left between them. This CDR3 is CASSTTSSTDTQYF. The CDR3 region has the DNA TGTGCCAGCAGCACTACTAGTTCTACAGATACGCAGTATTTT.

This clonotype was seen ten or more times. J is TRBJ1-6 and V is TRBV11-2, with D maybe TRBD1 (6 bases). Germline values: CDR1 SGHAT, CDR2 FQNNGV. This CDR3 is 14 amino acids long. The V and J ends lost 5 bases and 4 bases respectively, with 9 bases between them. CDR3 in DNA: TGTGCCAGCAGCGTGACAGGATATAATTCACCCCTCCACTTT. It codes for CASSVTGYNSPLHF.

The V and J genes are TRBV5-1 and TRBJ2-2; no definite D call. Trimming stripped 4 bases from V and 5 bases from J, with 12 bases between. This CDR3 has 14 amino acids. Germline CDR1 is SGHRS and CDR2 is YFSETQ. The CDR3 protein is CASSEGPGTGELFF. The CDR3 DNA is TGCGCCAGCAGCGAAGGACCCGGAACCGGGGAGCTGTTTTTT.

This clonotype was counted many times. This chain connects TRBV20-1 to TRBJ2-7; no definite D call. The CDR3 runs to 11 residues. Trimming cost V 7 bases and J 5 bases, with 12 bases left between them. The V gene's germline CDR1 is DFQATT and CDR2 SNEGSKA (reference sequence). CDR3 protein: CSVPRGHEQYF. CDR3 nucleotide sequence: TGCAGTGTTCCCCGTGGGCACGAGCAGTACTTC.

At least ten counts were recorded for this clonotype. The chain is built from TRBV6-1 and TRBJ1-3, with TRBD1 identical over 8 bases. This CDR3 is 15 amino acids long. V lost 2 bases, J lost 6 bases, and 6 bases stayed unmatched. The germline gives CDR1 MNHNS, CDR2 SASEGT. The CDR3 sequence: CASSEQRTGKNTIYF. In DNA form, the CDR3 reads TGTGCCAGCAGTGAACAGCGGACAGGGAAAAACACCATATATTTT.

The genes are TRBV10-3 and TRBJ1-6; TRBD1 might be the D (5 bases). Germline loops: CDR1 ENHRY, CDR2 SYGVKD. V dropped 2 bases and J dropped 0 bases, with 17 bases sitting between them. The CDR3 sequence is 19 residues long. The CDR3 coding sequence is TGTGCCATCAGTGAGCCCCCCGGTAGGGGAAGCTCCTATAATTCACCCCTCCACTTT. Protein product: CAISEPPGRGSSYNSPLHF.